These T cell receptor beta chains were read from a single sample in a study of cytomegalovirus exposure and HLA in healthy donors. The method was immunoSEQ multiplex PCR; TCRdb's version includes in-frame clones alone and lacks a portion of them. The listing contains 30,000 to 35,000 clones. Sequencing was performed on PBMCs. The origin of the receptors is a woman in her forties in good health and CMV-seropositive. Each CDR3 is given with its conserved first and last residue. D genes are given only for firm matches.

.	TRBJ2-2	TRBV5-1	CASSLGEAGTGELFF	TGCGCCAGCAGCTTGGGGGAGGCGGGCACCGGGGAGCTGTTTTTT
TRBD1	TRBJ1-1	TRBV4-3	CASSRDRNTEAFF	TGCGCCAGCAGCCGGGACAGGAACACTGAAGCTTTCTTT
TRBD2	TRBJ2-1	TRBV25-1	CASSEYVAGGPINEQFF	TGTGCCAGCAGTGAATATGTAGCGGGAGGACCCATTAATGAGCAGTTCTTC
TRBD2	TRBJ2-3	TRBV28	CASSLGSGGITDTQYF	TGTGCCAGCAGTTTGGGGTCGGGAGGGATCACAGATACGCAGTATTTT
.	TRBJ1-4	TRBV29-1	CSATGATNEKLFF	TGCAGCGCTACGGGTGCAACTAATGAAAAACTGTTTTTT
.	TRBJ1-1	TRBV19	CASSTVPDMNTEAFF	TGTGCCAGTAGTACCGTACCCGACATGAACACTGAAGCTTTCTTT
.	TRBJ1-4	TRBV28	CASSFSDSLNEKLFF	TGTGCCAGCAGTTTCTCGGACAGTCTTAATGAAAAACTGTTTTTT
.	TRBJ2-7	TRBV5-1	CASSLDTYSGEQYF	TGCGCCAGCAGCCTGGACACCTACTCAGGGGAGCAGTACTTC
TRBD1	TRBJ1-1	TRBV6-6	CASIDQGQAGTEAFF	TGTGCCAGCATTGATCAGGGACAGGCGGGGACTGAAGCTTTCTTT
TRBD2	TRBJ2-5	TRBV7-8	CASGGTSGQETQYF	TGTGCCAGCGGTGGGACTAGCGGACAAGAGACCCAGTACTTC
.	TRBJ1-1	TRBV5-1	CASSLEEGTEAFF	TGCGCCAGCAGCTTGGAAGAGGGCACTGAAGCTTTCTTT
.	TRBJ2-5	TRBV5-1	CASSPRTERETQYF	TGCGCCAGCAGCCCAAGGACTGAGCGAGAGACCCAGTACTTC
TRBD2	TRBJ2-2	TRBV5-6	CASSFSGRRDTGELFF	TGTGCCAGCAGCTTCAGCGGGAGGAGAGACACCGGGGAGCTGTTTTTT
TRBD1	TRBJ1-5	TRBV18	CASSPIQGTDQPQHF	TGTGCCAGCTCACCGATACAGGGGACGGATCAGCCCCAGCATTTT
TRBD2	TRBJ2-7	TRBV6-1	CASQRGLYEQYF	TGTGCCAGCCAGCGGGGTCTATACGAGCAGTACTTC
TRBD1	TRBJ1-1	TRBV5-1	CASSLQGRNEEAFF	TGCGCCAGCAGCTTACAGGGGAGGAACGAGGAAGCTTTCTTT
.	TRBJ2-7	TRBV9	CASSVGTGAYEQYF	TGTGCCAGCAGCGTAGGAACGGGAGCCTACGAGCAGTACTTC
TRBD1	TRBJ2-3	TRBV29-1	CSVRTGGNTDTQYF	TGCAGCGTCCGGACAGGGGGAAACACAGATACGCAGTATTTT
.	TRBJ2-7	TRBV19	CASSIRTPGYEQYF	TGTGCCAGTAGTATCAGAACTCCGGGCTACGAGCAGTACTTC
TRBD2	TRBJ2-1	TRBV7-2	CASSFTSGSAYNEQFF	TGTGCCAGCAGCTTTACTAGCGGGAGCGCGTACAATGAGCAGTTCTTC
.	TRBJ2-3	TRBV5-1	CASSLAGWDTQYF	TGCGCCAGCAGCTTGGCGGGGTGGGATACGCAGTATTTT
TRBD2	TRBJ2-2	TRBV9	CASSVEIAGVMDTGELFF	TGTGCCAGCAGCGTAGAGATAGCGGGAGTAATGGACACCGGGGAGCTGTTTTTT
.	TRBJ1-2	TRBV6-5	CASSYSRQIHGYTF	TGTGCCAGCAGTTACTCGAGACAGATTCATGGCTACACCTTC
.	TRBJ2-2	TRBV5-4	CASSLWPGELFF	TGTGCCAGCAGCTTGTGGCCCGGGGAGCTGTTTTTT
.	TRBJ1-2	TRBV30	CAWSVLAGYGYTF	TGTGCCTGGAGTGTACTGGCAGGCTATGGCTACACCTTC
TRBD1	TRBJ1-4	TRBV30	CAWSYRGPLGKLFF	TGTGCCTGGAGTTACAGGGGGCCTTTAGGAAAACTGTTTTTT
TRBD1	TRBJ1-2	TRBV19	CASSPSTGGFWYGYTF	TGTGCCAGTAGTCCGTCAACAGGGGGGTTTTGGTATGGCTACACCTTC
TRBD2	TRBJ2-1	TRBV7-9	CASRNFSGGYEQFF	TGTGCCAGCAGAAATTTTAGCGGGGGGTATGAGCAGTTCTTC
TRBD1	TRBJ2-7	TRBV28	CASSFPRDRGIYRYEQYF	TGTGCCAGCAGTTTTCCTCGGGACAGGGGCATTTACCGGTACGAGCAGTACTTC
.	TRBJ1-2	TRBV29-1	CRETGKSLTGYTF	TGCAGGGAAACAGGGAAATCTTTAACTGGCTACACCTTC
TRBD2	TRBJ2-5	TRBV11-2	CASSVSGGETQYF	TGTGCCAGCAGCGTTAGCGGGGGAGAGACCCAGTACTTC
.	TRBJ1-2	TRBV19	CASSIESGSQGPLVYGYTF	TGTGCCAGTAGTATAGAATCCGGTTCTCAGGGGCCGCTCGTATATGGCTACACCTTC
TRBD1	TRBJ2-7	TRBV5-1	CASSSGAGQGGFYEQYF	TGCGCCAGCAGCTCTGGAGCGGGACAGGGGGGGTTCTACGAGCAGTACTTC
TRBD1	TRBJ1-4	TRBV9	CASSEQTGMEEKLFF	TGTGCCAGCAGCGAACAGACAGGGATGGAGGAAAAACTGTTTTTT
.	TRBJ2-3	TRBV6-6	CASSRQSPDTDTQYF	TGTGCCAGCAGCAGACAATCACCAGACACAGATACGCAGTATTTT
.	TRBJ1-1	TRBV7-9	CASSLAWSGVGVTEAFF	TGTGCCAGCAGCTTAGCCTGGTCAGGGGTAGGAGTCACTGAAGCTTTCTTT
.	TRBJ1-1	TRBV5-4	CASSLAFGRVTEAFF	TGTGCCAGCAGCTTGGCCTTCGGGAGGGTAACTGAAGCTTTCTTT
.	TRBJ1-2	TRBV6-1	CASNRPPSGHYGYTF	TGTGCCAGCAACCGCCCACCATCGGGACATTATGGCTACACCTTC
.	TRBJ2-2	TRBV29-1	CSAGTTNTGELFF	TGCAGCGCCGGGACAACTAACACCGGGGAGCTGTTTTTT
.	TRBJ1-1	TRBV9	CASSVGWDTEDFF	TGTGCCAGCAGCGTAGGGTGGGACACTGAAGATTTCTTT
.	TRBJ2-7	TRBV11-1	CASRALANHVYEQYF	TGTGCCAGCAGGGCTCTAGCGAACCACGTCTACGAGCAGTACTTC
TRBD1	TRBJ2-7	TRBV6-5	CASSYSGTGDYEQYF	TGTGCCAGCAGTTACTCCGGGACAGGGGACTACGAGCAGTACTTC
.	TRBJ2-6	TRBV28	CASSTVSGANVLTF	TGTGCCAGTTCCACAGTCTCTGGGGCCAACGTCCTGACTTTC
TRBD1	TRBJ1-1	TRBV5-1	CASSPGNGQDTEAFF	TGCGCCAGCAGCCCCGGAAACGGACAGGACACTGAAGCTTTCTTT
.	TRBJ2-2	TRBV7-9	CASSSQAIGELFF	TGTGCCAGCAGCTCCCAAGCAATCGGGGAGCTGTTTTTT
TRBD1	TRBJ1-1	TRBV4-1	CASSQPGQGVSEAFF	TGCGCCAGCAGCCAACCCGGACAGGGAGTAAGTGAAGCTTTCTTT
.	TRBJ2-7	TRBV5-1	CASSPDPQRTAYEQYF	TGCGCCAGCAGCCCGGACCCCCAGCGGACCGCCTACGAGCAGTACTTC
TRBD1	TRBJ2-3	TRBV7-8	CASSFRTGYTDTQYF	TGTGCCAGCAGCTTCAGGACAGGGTACACAGATACGCAGTATTTT
.	TRBJ2-7	TRBV2	CASTPNFGEQYF	TGTGCCAGCACCCCCAACTTTGGCGAGCAGTACTTC
.	TRBJ1-5	TRBV28	CASSLEHFSNQPQHF	TGTGCCAGCAGTTTAGAGCATTTCAGCAATCAGCCCCAGCATTTT
TRBD2	TRBJ2-7	TRBV10-2	CASSEGLAFQQYF	TGCGCCAGCAGCGAGGGACTAGCCTTTCAGCAGTACTTC
TRBD1	TRBJ2-2	TRBV14	CASSLERQGKFTGELFF	TGTGCCAGCAGCCTTGAGCGACAGGGCAAATTCACCGGGGAGCTGTTTTTT
TRBD2	TRBJ2-7	TRBV29-1	CSVVRLAGRNYEQYF	TGCAGCGTTGTAAGACTAGCGGGCCGAAACTACGAGCAGTACTTC
.	TRBJ1-2	TRBV5-1	CASSVGTTNYGYTF	TGCGCCAGCAGCGTGGGAACTACTAACTATGGCTACACCTTC
TRBD1	TRBJ2-7	TRBV30	CAWAGQDSYEQYF	TGTGCCTGGGCCGGACAGGACAGCTACGAGCAGTACTTC
.	TRBJ1-3	TRBV5-1	CASSFNPSSGESKYF	TGCGCCAGCAGTTTTAACCCATCGTCAGGGGAATCGAAATATTTT
TRBD2	TRBJ2-3	TRBV13	CASSLGTGGHTDTQYF	TGTGCCAGCAGCTTAGGGACGGGGGGTCACACAGATACGCAGTATTTT